This TCR beta chain was captured in a study of T cells in Graves' hyperthyroidism and ophthalmopathy. TCR beta CDR3 sequences were amplified from RNA transcripts. Carried out on the TCR CDR3, a first-round RT-PCR used the HTBI primer set. MiXCR, run by TCRdb on the multiplex PCR reads, gives a single entry per CDR3 protein. This sample yields around 520,000 distinct CDR3 sequences, of which about 15% are seen a single time; around 13% belongs to the top ten. The CDR3 sequence is 15 residues long. The germline CDR1 and CDR2 sequences are DFQATT and SNEGSKA (reference sequence). The ends were cut back, 4 bases at V and 3 bases at J, with 19 bases in the middle. General study findings and limits: Researchers found most expanded thyroid clonotypes above 0.001 in blood as well.

This clonotype was counted at least ten times. Its antigen is not known. The TCR was taken from a woman aged 40 to 50 with Graves' hyperthyroidism. Sequences were obtained from blood. The chain employs TRBV20-1 and TRBJ2-7; D is possibly TRBD1 or TRBD2 (5 bases each). CDR3 nucleotides: TGCAGTGCTAAACCATCGTGGGGGAGTGGCTACGAGCAGTACTTC. This codes for CSAKPSWGSGYEQYF.